This paragraph covers one T cell receptor (beta chain) sequence. Its antigen is as yet unknown. The CDR3 length is 16 residues. V was cut by 3 bases and J by 0 bases, with 13 bases left in between. Germline lookup yields CDR1 SGHRS and CDR2 YFSETQ. TCRdb reprocessed the RT-PCR reads with MiXCR, giving one entry per CDR3 protein. The data hold 650,000 or so distinct CDR3 sequences, with 13% to 15% observed a single time. This sample is drawn from a study of response to subunit inactivated influenza vaccine. Study-level findings and limits: There was a suggestion from the authors that each seasonal influenza vaccination recruits few new T cells.

This chain links TRBV5-1 with TRBJ2-1; D is undetermined. The source of this sequence is a man in his forties or fifties who received an inactivated influenza vaccine. Sequenced material: PBMCs from blood, taken roughly 15 days before vaccination. The CDR3, as DNA: TGCGCCAGCAGCTCCGACTGGCCAAGCTCCTACAATGAGCAGTTCTTC. Translated, it gives CASSSDWPSSYNEQFF.